The clone carrying this T cell receptor beta chain showed up just a few times. The data derive from a study of response to subunit inactivated influenza vaccine. One entry per CDR3 protein, called by TCRdb with MiXCR from the RT-PCR reads. The table lists about 800,000 distinct CDR3 sequences, roughly 20% of them singletons. The source material was PBMCs from blood, sampled more than 4 days after vaccination. This TCR derives from a man aged 45-65 years who received an inactivated influenza vaccine.

The chain's CDR3 is CASSGYPYYEQYF. The CDR3 region has the DNA TGCGCCAGCAGTGGATACCCCTATTACGAGCAGTACTTC. The chain has TRBV10-1 and TRBJ2-7; D is undetermined. Trimming shortened V by 4 bases and J by 4 bases, and 11 bases separated the two germline ends. This CDR3 is built from 13 residues. Germline CDR1 reads WNHNN; CDR2 reads SYGVQD (reference sequence).